The 31 T cell receptor beta chains in this list originate from one sample, sequenced in a study of spatial heterogeneity in lung cancer. TCRdb reprocessed the 5' RACE reads via MiXCR and lists one record per CDR3 protein. Among some 83,000 distinct CDR3 sequences listed, about 7.8% were seen once. As for time point: sample taken at primary tumor resection. Here the sequenced sample was PBMCs, taken at surgery. These receptors all come from a male donor with early-stage non-small cell lung cancer.

This clonotype was observed many times. The V and J genes are TRBV6-5 and TRBJ2-3; TRBD1 or TRBD2 may be the D gene (5 bases each). This CDR3 has 13 amino acids. From germline, CDR1 is MNHEY and CDR2 SVGAGI. V lost 9 bases and J 6 bases, leaving 16 bases between the germline ends. The DNA for the CDR3 is TGTGCCAGTTTCGGGCCGGGGCCGGATACGCAGTATTTT. It codes for CASFGPGPDTQYF.

The chain has TRBV19 and TRBJ2-2, with a tentative D call TRBD1 (5 bases). The V gene's germline CDR1 is LNHDA and CDR2 SQIVND (reference sequence). The CDR3 sequence is 14 residues long. Trimming shortened V by 7 bases and J by 1 base, and 10 bases separated the two germline ends. The CDR3 here is CASKDRLNTGELFF. DNA for the CDR3: TGTGCCAGTAAAGACAGATTGAACACCGGGGAGCTGTTTTTT.

For the CDR3, the DNA is TGTGCCAGCAGCCCTGGGGGCTGGAGAGGGACTGAAGCTTTCTTT. The encoded protein is CASSPGGWRGTEAFF. The chain links TRBV7-3 to TRBJ1-1; D might be TRBD1 (6 bases). The germline V and J ends were trimmed by 5 bases and 5 bases, with 18 bases remaining between them. The CDR3 totals 15 residues. Germline V gene data show CDR1 as SGHTA and CDR2 as FQGTGA.

This clonotype appeared many times. The genes are TRBV10-3 and TRBJ1-5; TRBD1 might be the D (5 bases). V lost 11 bases and J lost 4, with 15 bases in between. Germline CDR1 reads ENHRY; CDR2 reads SYGVKD. There are 13 residues in the CDR3. CDR3 DNA: TGTGCCTCGGGGGGGAGCGGGAATCAGCCCCAGCATTTT. This gives the protein CASGGSGNQPQHF.

In this sample, this clonotype turned up many times. The chain uses TRBV20-1 and TRBJ2-3, with 14 bases lining up with TRBD2. The junction had 6 bases not matched to a gene; V was cut back by 3 bases and J by 1 base. Germline loops: CDR1 DFQATT, CDR2 SNEGSKA (reference sequence). The CDR3 has 17 residues. Written as DNA, the CDR3 is TGCAGTGCTAGGGGTCCGGGACTAGCGGGAGGCACAGATACGCAGTATTTT. It encodes CSARGPGLAGGTDTQYF.

This sequence joins TRBV12-3 or TRBV12-4 and TRBJ1-2; a weak D match, TRBD1 (6 bases). The CDR3 contains 14 residues. The V end was cut by 3 bases, the J end by 2 bases, with 10 bases between. The CDR3 nucleotides are TGTGCCAGCAGTTTGGCTGGGGGCAACTATGGCTACACCTTC. Amino acids: CASSLAGGNYGYTF.

This clonotype was seen many times. The chain links TRBV27 to TRBJ2-1; weak D call: TRBD1 (7 bases). The germline CDR1 and CDR2 sequences are MNHEY and SMNVEV (reference sequence). The CDR3 is 15 residues long. V was trimmed by 6 bases and J by 0 bases, leaving 12 bases between them. For the CDR3, the DNA is TGTGCCAGCAGAGGAGGGACAGTCTCCTACAATGAGCAGTTCTTC. Amino acid sequence: CASRGGTVSYNEQFF.

This clonotype turned up a few times. The chain is built from TRBV5-1 and TRBJ1-1, with a tentative D call TRBD1 (6 bases). The CDR3 runs to 15 residues. Germline V gene sequence: CDR1 SGHRS, CDR2 YFSETQ. V dropped 2 bases and J dropped 8 bases, with 19 bases sitting between them. The CDR3, as DNA: TGCGCCAGCAGCTTATTGACCGGACAGTCCGGGGAAGCTTTCTTT. This codes for CASSLLTGQSGEAFF.

Ten or more counts support this clonotype. The chain has TRBV29-1 and TRBJ2-1; 11 bases are a match to TRBD2. The CDR3 has 15 amino acids. Trimming removed 4 bases from V and 9 bases from J; junction bases left unmatched: 11. Germline V gene data show CDR1 as SQVTM and CDR2 as ANQGSEA. The CDR3: CSVVFTSGSVGEQFF. In DNA form, the CDR3 reads TGCAGCGTTGTTTTTACTAGCGGGAGTGTTGGTGAGCAGTTCTTC.

In this sample, this clonotype turned up many times. The genes are TRBV28 and TRBJ2-4; D gene uncertain. The length of the CDR3 is 13 residues. Germline CDR1 reads MDHEN; CDR2 reads SYDVKM. Between the trimmed V and J ends, which lost 5 bases and 6 bases, there was a span of 11 bases. CDR3 sequence: CASSPPGLNIQYF. The CDR3 DNA reads TGTGCCAGCAGTCCCCCCGGGTTAAACATTCAGTACTTC.

J is TRBJ2-5 and V is TRBV7-9; D possibly corresponds to TRBD2 (5 bases). V shed 1 base and J shed 1 base, with 16 bases lying between them. Germline CDR1 SEHNR, CDR2 FQNEAQ (reference sequence). There are 17 residues in the CDR3. The CDR3 sequence: CASSLGHTNRGQETQYF. CDR3 DNA sequence: TGTGCCAGCAGCTTAGGCCATACGAACCGGGGCCAAGAGACCCAGTACTTC. Full variable domain (rest looked up from reference TRBV7-9 and TRBJ2-5): DTGVSQNPRHKITKRGQNVTFRCDPISEHNRLYWYRQTLGQGPEFLTYFQNEAQLEKSRLLSDRFSAERPKGSFSTLEIQRTEQGDSAMYLCASSLGHTNRGQETQYFGPGTRLLVL.

This clonotype was counted between two and nine times. The rearrangement uses TRBV29-1 and TRBJ1-1; 7 positions match TRBD1. The CDR3 length is 15 residues. CDR1 is SQVTM and CDR2 is ANQGSEA in the germline V gene. With V trimmed by 4 bases and J by 4 bases, 12 bases remained unmatched. The CDR3 DNA is TGCAGCGTTGTCGGAGGAGGCAGGGGGGTCACTGAAGCTTTCTTT. This sequence encodes CSVVGGGRGVTEAFF.

This clonotype was seen at least ten times. The gene calls are TRBV30 and TRBJ1-1; D gene unclear. V was clipped by 5 bases and J by 2 bases, with 9 bases between them. The germline CDR1 and CDR2 sequences are GTSNPN and SVGIG (reference sequence). This CDR3 has 12 amino acids. The CDR3 nucleotides read TGTGCCTGGGACGCGGGTAACACTGAAGCTTTCTTT. Protein product: CAWDAGNTEAFF.

For this clonotype: A read error may explain this, as a much larger clone is one base away. The chain is built from TRBV11-2 and TRBJ2-7; no definite D call. CDR1 and CDR2 from the germline V gene are SGHAT and FQNNGV. Trimming took 2 bases from V and 13 from J, leaving 21 bases between them. This CDR3 has 14 residues. CDR3 sequence reads: CASSLLFGQTRIYF. The CDR3 nucleotides are TGTGCCAGCAGCTTATTGTTCGGCCAAACGAGAATATACTTC.

This clonotype has a handful of counts. The chain employs TRBV13 and TRBJ1-4; no reliable D call. Germline V lookup: CDR1 PRHDT, CDR2 FYEKMQ (reference sequence). V was pared by 5 bases and J by 8 bases, with 12 bases between. The CDR3 has 13 residues. The CDR3 loop reads CASSPRPGEKLFF. The CDR3 DNA reads TGTGCCAGCAGCCCCCGGCCTGGGGAAAAACTGTTTTTT.

This clonotype occurred a few times. CDR3 nucleotide sequence: TGTGCCAGCAGCAAGGCCCGTCAAAAAGAGACCCAGTACTTC. The encoded protein is CASSKARQKETQYF. The chain has TRBV21-1 and TRBJ2-5. TRBV21-1 is designated a pseudogene. This CDR3 has 14 amino acids.

There are a few counts of this clonotype. This chain uses TRBV5-1 with TRBJ1-2; TRBD1 matches 7 bases. CDR1 and CDR2 (germline): SGHRS, YFSETQ. V lost 4 bases to trimming and J lost 6 bases; unmatched junction nucleotides: 3. The CDR3 contains 12 residues. The CDR3 spells CASSRDRDGYTF. The CDR3 DNA sequence: TGCGCCAGCAGCCGCGACAGGGATGGCTACACCTTC.

This clonotype was recorded at least ten times. This chain connects TRBV12-3 or TRBV12-4 to TRBJ1-2; D unresolved. Trimming shortened V by 5 bases and J by 1 base, and 5 bases separated the two germline ends. CDR3 length equals 12 residues. CDR3 sequence: CASSSNNYGYTF. The DNA for the CDR3 is TGTGCCAGCAGTAGTAATAACTATGGCTACACCTTC.

This clonotype was counted between two and nine times. This chain joins TRBV4-3 and TRBJ2-7, with D tentatively TRBD1 (5 bases). V lost 3 bases and J 6 bases, leaving 18 bases between the germline ends. CDR1 and CDR2 from the germline V gene are LGHNA and YSLEER. CDR3 length equals 15 residues. CDR3 amino acids: CASSHTWGAGGEQYF. The CDR3 region has the DNA TGCGCCAGCAGCCATACGTGGGGCGCTGGCGGCGAGCAGTACTTC.

This chain uses TRBV18 with TRBJ1-1, with 8 positions matching TRBD1. This CDR3 is 15 amino acids long. J gave up 1 base and V 3 bases, and 4 bases lay outside the gene matches. Germline lookup yields CDR1 KGHSH and CDR2 LQKENI. As DNA, the CDR3 is TGTGCCAGCTCACCCGTGGGACAGGCGAACACTGAAGCTTTCTTT. Protein product: CASSPVGQANTEAFF.

V is TRBV7-8 and J is TRBJ2-1; TRBD1 might be the D (6 bases). Germline CDR1 and CDR2: SGHVS and FQNEAQ. V was clipped by 1 base and J by 4 bases, with 11 bases between them. The CDR3 length is 15 residues. The CDR3 loop reads CASSLGGHEYNEQFF. DNA of the CDR3: TGTGCCAGCAGCTTAGGGGGGCACGAATACAATGAGCAGTTCTTC.

Ten or more counts support this clonotype. The chain employs TRBV11-2 and TRBJ2-7, with D perhaps matching TRBD2 (6 bases). V lost 5 bases, J lost 4 bases, and 15 bases lay in between. Per the germline V gene, CDR1 is SGHAT and CDR2 is FQNNGV. The CDR3 covers 14 residues. Written as DNA, the CDR3 is TGTGCCAGCAGCCGCCCCGGAGGGAGGTACGAGCAGTACTTC. It yields the protein CASSRPGGRYEQYF.

As concerns this clonotype: A read error may be the cause here, since a much bigger clone is one base away. This chain connects TRBV11-1 to TRBJ2-1; 8 bases are a match to TRBD2. CDR1 and CDR2 (germline): SGHAT, FQDESV (reference sequence). The CDR3 length is 15 residues. This CDR3 is CARSLHRTSLSEQFF. For the CDR3, the DNA is TGTGCCCGCAGCTTACATAGGACTAGCCTCAGTGAGCAGTTCTTC.

The genes are TRBV7-6 and TRBJ2-3; D is possibly TRBD2 (6 bases). V was pared by 0 bases and J by 8 bases, with 15 bases between. The CDR3 covers 15 residues. Germline V lookup: CDR1 SGHVS, CDR2 FNYEAQ. Here the CDR3 reads CASSLAGGRDFTQYF. The CDR3 nucleotides read TGTGCCAGCAGCTTAGCGGGAGGAAGGGATTTTACGCAGTATTTT. The variable domain in full, with the rest retrieved from reference TRBV7-6 and TRBJ2-3, is GAGVSQSPRYKVTKRGQDVALRCDPISGHVSLYWYRQALGQGPEFLTYFNYEAQQDKSGLPNDRFSAERPEGSISTLTIQRTEQRDSAMYRCASSLAGGRDFTQYFGPGTRLTVL.

V and J are TRBV12-3 or TRBV12-4 and TRBJ1-5; D is perhaps TRBD1 (5 bases). This CDR3 contains 13 residues. Deletions cut 2 bases from V and 6 bases from J, with 8 bases between. The CDR3 reads CASSLRGSQPQHF. In nucleotides, the CDR3 is TGTGCCAGCAGTTTAAGGGGTAGTCAGCCCCAGCATTTT.

This clonotype was detected only a few times. The chain employs TRBV4-1 and TRBJ2-1; D may be TRBD2 (6 bases). V gave up 4 bases and J gave up 5 bases, with 18 bases separating them. Germline values: CDR1 MGHRA, CDR2 YSYEKL. The CDR3 covers 16 residues. CDR3 residues: CASSLQAGLSDNEQFF. The CDR3 region has the DNA TGCGCCAGCAGCCTACAGGCAGGACTAAGCGACAATGAGCAGTTCTTC.

At least ten counts were recorded for this clonotype. CDR3 nucleotides: TGTGCCAGCAGTGAAGCTGAGACGGGACTAGCATCCGATACGCAGTATTTT. It codes for CASSEAETGLASDTQYF. V is TRBV2 and J is TRBJ2-3, with 9 bases aligning to TRBD2. CDR3 length equals 17 residues. CDR1 is SNHLY, CDR2 FYNNEI, per germline. V gave up 0 bases and J gave up 6 bases; unmatched junction bases: 10.

This clonotype was found many times. The chain joins TRBV7-9 to TRBJ1-4; no clear D gene. The CDR3 runs to 15 residues. Trimming removed 2 bases at V and 0 bases at J, with 7 bases between. Germline-derived CDR1 and CDR2 are SEHNR and FQNEAQ (reference sequence). The CDR3, as DNA: TGTGCCAGCAGCTTACTGGAGACAACTAATGAAAAACTGTTTTTT. This translates into CASSLLETTNEKLFF.

This chain joins TRBV20-1 and TRBJ1-5, with D unresolved. The CDR3 has 13 residues. Germline CDR1 is DFQATT and CDR2 is SNEGSKA (reference sequence). V lost 5 bases to trimming and J lost 9 bases, with 17 bases between them. The CDR3 DNA sequence: TGCAGTGCTCGTACCGGCCCCGTTTCGCCCCAGCATTTT. Translating it yields CSARTGPVSPQHF.

The rearrangement uses TRBV12-3 or TRBV12-4 and TRBJ1-4, with D unresolved. With 0 bases removed from V and 4 bases from J, the gap between germline ends came to 9 bases. This CDR3 is 15 amino acids long. This CDR3 is CASSLAPGFNEKLFF. Written as DNA, the CDR3 is TGTGCCAGCAGTTTAGCGCCCGGGTTTAATGAAAAACTGTTTTTT.

This clonotype occurred many times. The gene calls are TRBV20-1 and TRBJ1-1; D ambiguous. V was clipped by 6 bases and J by 4 bases, with 18 bases between them. CDR1 is DFQATT, CDR2 SNEGSKA, per germline (reference sequence). The CDR3 has 14 residues. CDR3 loop: CSAPLRRAGTEAFF. The DNA of the CDR3 is TGCAGTGCACCCCTAAGGAGGGCGGGCACTGAAGCTTTCTTT.